This section outlines one TCR beta chain sequence together with its context. Germline assignment: CDR1 SEHNR and CDR2 FQNEAQ (reference sequence). Unmatched junction bases numbered 4, after V lost 6 bases and J lost 2 bases. This CDR3 is built from 13 residues. The sample originates from a study of control samples from healthy donors and cancer patients. Using immunoSEQ multiplex PCR, the repertoire was profiled, and TCRdb retains in-frame clones only, with some absent. The sample includes about 81,000 clones, approximately 94% of them seen just once. V gene TRBV7-9 combines with J gene TRBJ2-7; 7 bases are a match to TRBD1. The sample was blood. The TCR was taken from a woman aged 18-30 years in good health. CDR3 sequence reads: CASRGQTAYEQYF. The CDR3 bases are TGTGCCAGCAGGGGACAGACCGCCTACGAGCAGTACTTC.